This TCR beta chain was sequenced in a study of T cell responses to AZD1222 COVID-19 vaccine. Study-level findings and limits: In a largely white British group with more females than males, clonal diversity was possibly underestimated. Unmutated variant regions are reportedly targeted by nearly half of spike-specific TCRs. Distributed over spike, vaccine-associated CD4 TCRs predominated at 160-218 and 743-854. Spike-specific TCR depth and breadth grew after two AZD1222 doses.

J gave up 5 bases and V 2 bases, and 2 bases lay outside the gene matches. The CDR3 length is 13 residues. Germline V gives CDR1 SGDLS, CDR2 YYNGEE. The protocol was immunoSEQ multiplex PCR, while the TCRdb copy is restricted to in-frame clones and leaves out a portion. The sample lists around 120,000 clones, about 90% seen once, with 1.1% in the top ten. Turning to this clone: Its antigen remains unidentified.

The V call is TRBV9, the J call TRBJ2-3; 7 bases fit TRBD1. The TCR originated in an adult in good health. The sequenced sample was peripheral blood, obtained on day 0 of AZD1222 vaccination. CDR3 DNA sequence: TGTGCCAGCAGCGTTTCAGGGGGAGATACGCAGTATTTT. Its translation: CASSVSGGDTQYF. The whole variable domain, filled in from reference TRBV9 and TRBJ2-3, reads DSGVTQTPKHLITATGQRVTLRCSPRSGDLSVYWYQQSLDQGLQFLIQYYNGEERAKGNILERFSAQQFPDLHSELNLSSLELGDSALYFCASSVSGGDTQYFGPGTRLTVL.